This T cell receptor beta chain was identified in a study of blood T cells in healthy people across ages. Regarding the study as a whole: More naive CD4+ cells and higher diversity were found in long-lived than in aged donors. As age increased, TCR beta diversity per million T cells fell in a roughly linear fashion.

Through a sample-barcoded 5' primer and a J-beta primer mix, a second PCR was run for roughly 6 to 11 cycles. TCRdb independently ran MiXCR on the 5' RACE reads; one entry per CDR3 protein. The table lists 1,800,000 or so distinct CDR3 sequences, about 39% of them singletons. On this clonotype itself: The antigen remains unidentified.

Trimming took 0 bases from V and 4 from J, leaving 9 bases between them. CDR3 length: 14 residues. CDR1 is SGDLS, CDR2 YYNGEE, per germline. This clonotype was sampled from a human donor in good health. The chain recombines TRBV9 with TRBJ2-3; the D is unclear. Sequencing was done on a sample of blood. For the CDR3, the DNA is TGTGCCAGCAGCGTAGTTTTAGGATCAGATACGCAGTATTTT. Encoded protein: CASSVVLGSDTQYF.